This T cell receptor (beta chain) was obtained from a study of cytomegalovirus exposure and HLA in healthy donors. This clone occurred once. Its specificity is not known. Whole-study results and caveats: Within a later analysis, the majority of CMV-associated TCR beta chains appeared HLA-restricted.

Healthy bone marrow donors supplied every sample. The CDR3 length is 16 residues. Germline CDR1 and CDR2: SGDLS and YYNGEE. The trim removed 4 bases at V and 6 bases at J, leaving 10 bases unmatched. The PCR ran on 60 Vbeta and 13 Jbeta primers. Method: immunoSEQ multiplex PCR; TCRdb's copy keeps in-frame clones and lacks some. The sample gives approximately 110,000 clones, under 85% of which show up once; roughly 1.2% is in the top ten. The origin of this receptor is a man aged 25 to 40 in good health and CMV-seronegative. The chain couples TRBV9 to TRBJ2-7, with 13 bases identical to TRBD2. Specimen: PBMCs. The CDR3 coding sequence is TGTGCCAGCAGCCCTCAACGGACTAGCGGGGGAAGCGAGCAGTACTTC. Its protein product is CASSPQRTSGGSEQYF.